This is a list of T cell receptor beta chains from one sample in a study of OX40 agonist ivuxolimab in advanced cancers. This table comes from immunoSEQ multiplex PCR, and its TCRdb copy is limited to in-frame clones, with some not included. Among fewer than 70,000 clones, approximately 81% were seen once, and the ten largest hold about 3%. The sequenced sample was CD4+ or CD8+ T cells sorted from blood, obtained in a trial of the OX40 agonist ivuxolimab. Receptors originate from an adult with an advanced solid tumor such as melanoma, head and neck, liver or kidney cancer. Each CDR3 is given with its conserved first and last residue. A D gene is named only where the DNA matches it firmly. Size values are once, few and many counts, or a class for expanded clones, and some rows have none.

j_gene | d_gene | abundance | v_gene | CDR3aa | CDR3nt
TRBJ2-3 | TRBD2 | once | TRBV7-2 | CASSFQRGGTDTQYF | TGTGCCAGCAGCTTCCAGCGGGGGGGCACAGATACGCAGTATTTT
TRBJ2-7 | NA | NA | TRBV28 | CASRIPNSYEQYF | TGTGCCAGCAGAATTCCAAATTCCTACGAGCAGTACTTC
TRBJ1-1 | NA | NA | TRBV4-1 | CASSQGRDAFRGEAFF | TGCGCCAGCAGCCAAGGAAGGGACGCTTTCCGTGGTGAAGCTTTCTTT
TRBJ2-2 | TRBD2 | NA | TRBV7-2 | CASRPGTSGTNTGELFF | TGTGCCAGCAGACCCGGGACTAGCGGGACGAACACCGGGGAGCTGTTTTTT
TRBJ1-6 | NA | NA | TRBV19 | CASSLGNPPLHF | TGTGCCAGTAGTCTCGGGAATCCACCCCTCCACTTT
TRBJ1-4 | TRBD1 | few | TRBV5-4 | CASSTDRANEKLFF | TGTGCCAGCAGCACAGACAGGGCTAATGAAAAACTGTTTTTT
TRBJ1-4 | NA | NA | TRBV5-1 | CASSLDSTNEKLFF | TGCGCCAGCAGCTTGGATTCAACTAATGAAAAACTGTTTTTT
TRBJ2-3 | NA | NA | TRBV7-9 | CASSQTGVDTQYF | TGTGCCAGCAGCCAAACCGGGGTAGATACGCAGTATTTT
TRBJ2-7 | NA | NA | TRBV6-1 | CASSDRNSYEQYF | TGTGCCAGCAGTGACAGGAATTCCTACGAGCAGTACTTC
TRBJ1-5 | TRBD1 | NA | TRBV30 | CAWDRAGQPQHF | TGTGCCTGGGACAGGGCGGGGCAGCCCCAGCATTTT
TRBJ2-1 | TRBD2 | NA | TRBV29-1 | CSGGAGGLYNEQFF | TGCAGCGGAGGGGCGGGAGGTCTATACAATGAGCAGTTCTTC